The entry that follows covers one T cell receptor (beta chain) sequence. Amplified regions were TCR beta CDR3 sequences from RNA transcripts. Researchers ran a first-round RT-PCR on the TCR CDR3 using the HTBI primer set. TCRdb passed the multiplex PCR reads through MiXCR, listing each CDR3 protein once. The sample contains around 440,000 distinct CDR3 sequences, around 16% of which appear only once. These data are taken from a study of T cells in Graves' hyperthyroidism and ophthalmopathy. CDR1 and CDR2 (germline): SGHTA, FQGNSA. The CDR3 is 15 amino acids. V shed 3 bases, J shed 2 bases, and the junction held 3 bases outside the gene matches.

V gene TRBV7-2 combines with J gene TRBJ2-7, with 11 bases identical to TRBD2. This clonotype was obtained from a woman aged 18-29 years with Graves' hyperthyroidism. The source material was blood. The CDR3 nucleotides are TGTGCCAGCAGCTTGATAGCGGGGGGGGCCTACGAGCAGTACTTC. Protein: CASSLIAGGAYEQYF.